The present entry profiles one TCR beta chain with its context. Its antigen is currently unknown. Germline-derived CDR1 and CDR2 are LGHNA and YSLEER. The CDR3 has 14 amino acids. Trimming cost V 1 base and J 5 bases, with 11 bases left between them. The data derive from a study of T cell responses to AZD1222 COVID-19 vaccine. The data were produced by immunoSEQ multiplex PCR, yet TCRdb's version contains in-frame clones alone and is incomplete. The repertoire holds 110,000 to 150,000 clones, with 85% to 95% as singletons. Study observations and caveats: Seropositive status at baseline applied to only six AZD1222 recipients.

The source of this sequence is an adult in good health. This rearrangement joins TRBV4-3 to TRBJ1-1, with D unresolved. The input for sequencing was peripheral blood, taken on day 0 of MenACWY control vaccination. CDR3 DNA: TGCGCCAGCAGCCAAGTCGGTTACGGGACTGAAGCTTTCTTT. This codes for CASSQVGYGTEAFF.